Included here is one TCR beta chain sequence, with context. This record belongs to a study of blood T cell repertoires in COVID-19. Study-level background: The United States, Italy and Spain provided the acute and convalescent COVID-19 samples. Nucleic acid was either cDNA or gDNA, and it came from T cells, B-cell-depleted T cells, or PBMCs.

The CDR3 length is 13 residues. The ends lost 4 bases at V and 6 bases at J; junction bases unmatched: 4. Per the germline V gene, CDR1 is SGHNT and CDR2 is YYREEE (reference sequence). As handled by the study authors: Nucleated cell counts were estimated from reference gene primer amplification. This table comes from immunoSEQ multiplex PCR, and its TCRdb copy is limited to in-frame clones, with some not included. From that table come the V and J calls and clone size; the DNA was used to work out D and trimming. The repertoire holds some 240,000 clones, with about four fifths as singletons. The material sequenced was peripheral blood. The sequence derives from an elderly woman with acute or convalescent COVID-19. The rearrangement links TRBV5-4 to TRBJ2-7; 10 nucleotides align to TRBD1. The CDR3 here is CASSRTGGGEQYF. The CDR3 coding sequence is TGTGCCAGCAGCCGGACAGGGGGGGGCGAGCAGTACTTC.